Presented here are 14 T cell receptor beta chains from one specimen sequenced in a study of OX40 agonist ivuxolimab in advanced cancers. Libraries were prepared by immunoSEQ multiplex PCR; TCRdb keeps only in-frame clonotypes and omits some of them. The table has approximately 71,000 clones, roughly 80% seen once; the top ten hold around 9.9%. The sequencing used CD4+ or CD8+ T cells sorted from blood, collected in a trial of the OX40 agonist ivuxolimab. The source of these receptors is an adult with an advanced solid tumor such as melanoma, head and neck, liver or kidney cancer.

In the case of this clone: This may be a read error: a much more frequent sequence differs by one nucleotide. The same CDR3 arises from other DNA sequences in this sample as well. The V call is TRBV5-3, the J call TRBJ1-6; D unclear. TRBV5-3 falls under the ORF class, with uncertain function. The CDR3 length is 17 residues. CDR3 loop: CARSLAEASSYNSPLHF. The CDR3 DNA is TGTGCCAGAAGCTTGGCCGAGGCGAGCTCCTATAATTCACCCCTTCACTTT.

Only a few counts were recorded for this clone. The V and J genes are TRBV4-1 and TRBJ2-3; 13 bases fit TRBD2. Germline CDR1 MGHRA, CDR2 YSYEKL. The CDR3 extends over 13 amino acids. V dropped 3 bases and J dropped 14; count of bases not matched to a gene: 5. CDR3 region: CASSHLGLAGAYF. DNA of the CDR3: TGCGCCAGCAGCCATCTCGGACTAGCGGGGGCGTATTTT.

This clone has just a few counts. J is TRBJ2-1 and V is TRBV28; 10 nucleotides match TRBD1. Per the germline V gene, CDR1 is MDHEN and CDR2 is SYDVKM. V was pared by 7 bases and J by 0 bases, with 6 bases of the junction left unmatched. The CDR3 loop spans 16 amino acids. CDR3 bases: TGTGCCAGCACTGAAAGGACAGGGGGCTCCTACAATGAGCAGTTCTTC. It yields the protein CASTERTGGSYNEQFF.

The genes are TRBV2 and TRBJ2-3, with a tentative D call TRBD2 (5 bases). The CDR3 length is 15 residues. Germline-derived CDR1 and CDR2 are SNHLY and FYNNEI. The V end lost 2 bases, the J end lost 1 base, and 10 bases lay between the germline ends. CDR3 sequence (DNA): TGTGCCAGCAGTGAACTAGCCTCAGGCACAGATACGCAGTATTTT. Translated: CASSELASGTDTQYF.

This clone was found a few times. The gene calls are TRBV6-1 and TRBJ1-1; the D is unclear. Trimming took off 1 base at V and 6 bases at J, with 3 bases between the two ends. CDR3 length: 11 amino acids. Germline-derived CDR1 and CDR2 are MNHNS and SASEGT. The DNA of the CDR3 is TGTGCCAGCAGTGAAGGGGCTGAAGCTTTCTTT. It yields the protein CASSEGAEAFF.

This clone is a singleton in its sample. The chain joins TRBV5-1 to TRBJ2-2, with 9 bases fitting TRBD1. Germline loops: CDR1 SGHRS, CDR2 YFSETQ. The CDR3 has 16 residues. Trimming cost V 6 bases and J 5 bases; bases outside gene matches: 11. The CDR3 loop reads CASNTLQGAQTGELFF. The CDR3 DNA sequence: TGCGCCAGCAATACATTACAGGGGGCGCAGACCGGGGAGCTGTTTTTT.

CDR3 in amino acids: CASRRSGGEAYEQYF. CDR3 sequence (DNA): TGTGCCAGCAGGCGGTCAGGGGGGGAGGCATACGAGCAGTACTTC. This chain links TRBV28 with TRBJ2-7; D might be TRBD1 or TRBD2, each matching 7 bases. V dropped 6 bases and J dropped 4 bases, with 19 bases sitting between them. Germline V gene sequence: CDR1 MDHEN, CDR2 SYDVKM. The CDR3 covers 15 residues.

The chain uses TRBV7-8 and TRBJ2-2, with 7 bases lining up with TRBD2. The trim removed 1 base at V and 5 bases at J, leaving 10 bases unmatched. Germline assignment: CDR1 SGHVS and CDR2 FQNEAQ. The CDR3 totals 17 residues. The CDR3 spells CASSLGGTTLSTGELFF. DNA for the CDR3: TGTGCCAGCAGCTTAGGGGGGACTACTCTCTCTACCGGGGAGCTGTTTTTT.

The CDR3 spells CASSPQGAGNQPQHF. CDR3 DNA: TGTGCCAGCTCACCGCAGGGGGCGGGCAATCAGCCCCAGCATTTT. This sequence joins TRBV18 and TRBJ1-5, with 8 bases that match TRBD1. The germline CDR1 and CDR2 sequences are KGHSH and LQKENI. The J segment lost 2 bases and the V segment lost 3 bases, leaving 3 bases of the junction unmatched. The CDR3 contains 15 residues.

This chain uses TRBV2 with TRBJ2-5, with 9 bases lining up with TRBD2. This CDR3 has 15 amino acids. The germline gives CDR1 SNHLY, CDR2 FYNNEI. The V segment lost 7 bases and the J segment 4 bases; nucleotides outside the gene matches: 10. Here the CDR3 DNA reads TGTGCCAGCACTTCTAGCGGGGATAGGGGAGAGACCCAGTACTTC. Protein sequence: CASTSSGDRGETQYF.

The chain uses TRBV25-1 and TRBJ2-1; D is uncertain. CDR1 is MGHDK, CDR2 SYGVNS, per germline. V was clipped by 2 bases and J by 4 bases, with 9 bases between them. The CDR3 loop spans 14 amino acids. CDR3 protein: CASSEVGLYNEQFF. For the CDR3, the DNA is TGTGCCAGCAGTGAAGTTGGGTTATACAATGAGCAGTTCTTC.

The chain is built from TRBV28 and TRBJ1-2; D is uncertain. The CDR3 is made up of 14 amino acids. V was clipped by 6 bases and J by 8 bases, with 19 bases between them. CDR1 is MDHEN and CDR2 is SYDVKM in the germline V gene. The CDR3: CASRIPGFSSGYTF. The DNA for the CDR3 is TGTGCCAGCAGGATTCCTGGTTTTTCCTCCGGCTACACCTTC.

The chain has TRBV28 and TRBJ2-1; D assignment may be TRBD1 or TRBD2 (5 bases each). The CDR3 is 13 residues long. The germline V gene has CDR1 MDHEN and CDR2 SYDVKM. V shed 10 bases and J shed 2 bases, with 12 bases lying between them. CDR3 bases: TGTGCCACCCGACCGGGACCCTACAATGAGCAGTTCTTC. It is translated as CATRPGPYNEQFF.

This chain joins TRBV11-2 and TRBJ2-7, with D perhaps matching TRBD1 (5 bases). The CDR3 is made up of 13 amino acids. Trimming removed 1 base from V and 2 bases from J, with 6 bases in between. Germline lookup yields CDR1 SGHAT and CDR2 FQNNGV. The CDR3 nucleotides are TGTGCCAGCAGCTTAGGGACAACCTACGAGCAGTACTTC. It translates to CASSLGTTYEQYF.